These T cell receptor beta chains were read from a single sample in a study of spatial heterogeneity in lung cancer. TCRdb fed the 5' RACE reads into MiXCR, producing one record per CDR3 protein. Found here are some 11,000 distinct CDR3 sequences, 7.9% of them singletons; the top ten hold around 21%. Sample: lung tumor tissue, taken at surgery. The receptors come from a female donor with early-stage non-small cell lung cancer. CDR3s include the opening cysteine and the closing phenylalanine or tryptophan. The D gene is left open where the match is weak. The size of a clone is reported for some rows only, either as once, few or many, or as a class for expanded clones.

V gene	clone size	J gene	D gene	CDR3 DNA	CDR3 protein
TRBV7-3	few	TRBJ1-2	TRBD1	TGTGCCAGCAGCTTAGGAAGGATCGCAGGGGGCCGTCGAGGCTACACCTTC	CASSLGRIAGGRRGYTF
TRBV29-1	-	TRBJ2-5	TRBD1	TGCAGCGCTAGACAGGGTGTGAAGACCCAGTACTTC	CSARQGVKTQYF
TRBV5-1	-	TRBJ1-2	-	TGCGCCAGCAGCCAAGACATTAACTATGGCTACACCTTC	CASSQDINYGYTF
TRBV28	medium-sized	TRBJ1-5	TRBD1	TGTGCCAGCAGGTCCGGGACAGGGGGCGCGAATCAGCCCCAGCATTTT	CASRSGTGGANQPQHF
TRBV7-2	many	TRBJ2-5	TRBD1	TGTGCCAGCAGCTTAGATGGGACAGGGGTTACAGAGACCCAGTACTTC	CASSLDGTGVTETQYF
TRBV6-5	many	TRBJ2-3	TRBD2	TGTGCCAGCAGTCATGGACTAGCGGAGGCAGATACGCAGTATTTT	CASSHGLAEADTQYF
TRBV5-1	many	TRBJ2-3	TRBD1	TGCGCCAGCAGCCCAGGACAGGGCCAAGATACGCAGTATTTT	CASSPGQGQDTQYF
TRBV29-1	many	TRBJ1-2	-	TGCAGCGCCGGGGATCTTTTAAATTATGGCTACACCTTC	CSAGDLLNYGYTF
TRBV20-1	many	TRBJ1-1	-	TGCAGTGCTAGCTCGGATGAAGCTTTCTTT	CSASSDEAFF
TRBV7-2	many	TRBJ1-2	-	TGTGCCAGCAGCTTAGCGATATGGGTCTATGGCTACACCTTC	CASSLAIWVYGYTF
TRBV18	many	TRBJ2-1	-	TGTGCCAGCTCCCCGGCGGGAAGCTCCTACAATGAGCAGTTCTTC	CASSPAGSSYNEQFF
TRBV18	many	TRBJ2-1	-	TGTGCCAGCTCACCCGGGACCAATGAGCAGTTCTTC	CASSPGTNEQFF
TRBV6-1	-	TRBJ2-1	TRBD2	TGTGCCAGCAGCACCCTACTAGCGGGGAAGCAGTTCTTC	CASSTLLAGKQFF
TRBV12-3/TRBV12-4	many	TRBJ1-1	-	TGTGCCAGCACCCCGGTCCTGAACACTGAAGCTTTCTTT	CASTPVLNTEAFF
TRBV28	many	TRBJ1-2	-	TGTGCCAGCACCAGGCAGGGATCCGGCGGCTACACCTTC	CASTRQGSGGYTF
TRBV20-1	medium-sized	TRBJ2-1	TRBD2	TGCAGTGCTAGAGTCTCTCCCGTAGCGGGGGGGCTCCTATACAATGAGCAGTTCTTC	CSARVSPVAGGLLYNEQFF
TRBV6-4	medium-sized	TRBJ2-3	-	TGTGCCAGCAGTGTTTATGGTTCGCAAGGAGATACGCAGTATTTT	CASSVYGSQGDTQYF
TRBV28	medium-sized	TRBJ2-3	TRBD2	TGTGCCAGCAGTTCATCCAGCGGGGTTAGCACAGATACGCAGTATTTT	CASSSSSGVSTDTQYF
TRBV28	many	TRBJ2-3	TRBD2	TGTGCCAGCACTAGCGGGGGGGCGGGCACAGATACGCAGTATTTT	CASTSGGAGTDTQYF
TRBV28	many	TRBJ1-2	TRBD1	TGTGCCAGCAGTTTATGGCTGACAGGGAATAACTATGGCTACACCTTC	CASSLWLTGNNYGYTF
TRBV7-2	many	TRBJ1-1	-	TGTGCCAGCAGCATCATGAACACTGAAGCTTTCTTT	CASSIMNTEAFF
TRBV20-1	medium-sized	TRBJ2-7	-	TGCAGTCCCGCCCGGAGCGAGCAGTACTTC	CSPARSEQYF
TRBV5-1	medium-sized	TRBJ1-4	-	TGCGCCAGCAGCTTGGGAGGAACTAATGAAAAACTGTTTTTT	CASSLGGTNEKLFF
TRBV29-1	many	TRBJ2-1	-	TGCAGCGCTGGTGGCGGAGGCTCCTACAATGAGCAGTTCTTC	CSAGGGGSYNEQFF
TRBV5-1	many	TRBJ2-6	-	TGCGCCAGCAGCTTGGTCCTCGGTCCCAGCTCTGGGGCCAACGTCCTGACTTTC	CASSLVLGPSSGANVLTF
TRBV30	many	TRBJ2-4	-	TGTGCCTGGGAGGCGGTAACCAAAAACATTCAGTACTTC	CAWEAVTKNIQYF
TRBV12-3/TRBV12-4	many	TRBJ2-7	-	TGTGCCAGCAGTTCCTACAGGGCGGAGATTTACGAGCAGTACTTC	CASSSYRAEIYEQYF
TRBV12-3/TRBV12-4	many	TRBJ2-1	TRBD1	TGTGCCAGCAGTTTAGGAGGACAGGTCACCAATGAGCAGTTCTTC	CASSLGGQVTNEQFF
TRBV7-2	many	TRBJ1-5	-	TGTGCCAGCAGCCAAAGACGTGGCAATCAGCCCCAGCATTTT	CASSQRRGNQPQHF
TRBV3-1	many	TRBJ2-7	-	TGTGCCAGCCGGGGCCTAAACTACGAGCAGTACTTC	CASRGLNYEQYF
TRBV6-5	few	TRBJ1-3	-	TGTGCCAGCAGTTACTCGAGGGCCAGCTCTGGAAACACCATATATTTT	CASSYSRASSGNTIYF
TRBV7-3	many	TRBJ1-1	-	TGTGCCAGCAGCTTAGGGCGGGTGAACACTGAAGCTTTCTTT	CASSLGRVNTEAFF
TRBV4-2	many	TRBJ1-2	-	TGTGCCAGCAGCCAGGAAAGAGGGTTTGGGGGCTACACCTTC	CASSQERGFGGYTF
TRBV6-6	many	TRBJ1-2	-	TGTGCCAGCTTGGTCCCAGCGAACTATGGCTACACCTTC	CASLVPANYGYTF
TRBV2	many	TRBJ1-2	-	TGTGCCAGCAAGTGGCAGATCTATGGCTACACCTTC	CASKWQIYGYTF
TRBV12-3/TRBV12-4	medium-sized	TRBJ2-5	TRBD2	TGTGCCAGCAGCCCCGGTGTAGCGGGGGGTGGAGAGACCCAGTACTTC	CASSPGVAGGGETQYF
TRBV29-1	many	TRBJ1-1	TRBD1	TGCAGCGTTGATCGACAGGGCACCAGTGAAGCTTTCTTT	CSVDRQGTSEAFF
TRBV30	many	TRBJ2-7	TRBD1	TGTGCCTGGAGTACCGGGACAGGGGTCCCGGGGGAGCAGTACTTC	CAWSTGTGVPGEQYF
TRBV5-6	many	TRBJ2-5	-	TGTGCCAGCAGCCTCTCTGCCACTGGAGAGACCCAGTACTTC	CASSLSATGETQYF
TRBV3-1	-	TRBJ2-3	TRBD2	TGTGCCAGCAGCCAAGATGGACTAGCGGGGGAAACGCAGTATTTT	CASSQDGLAGETQYF
TRBV7-8	many	TRBJ1-1	TRBD1	TGTGCCAGCAGCCCGGGGGGGACAGGGTTCACTGAAGCTTTCTTT	CASSPGGTGFTEAFF
TRBV5-6	medium-sized	TRBJ2-3	-	TGTGCCAGCAGCCGAGAAGGGGGGGCCGGCACAGATACGCAGTATTTT	CASSREGGAGTDTQYF
TRBV7-2	many	TRBJ2-7	TRBD1	TGTGCCAGCAGCTACCAGGGACAGGGGACTGACGAGCAGTACTTC	CASSYQGQGTDEQYF
TRBV2	many	TRBJ2-3	-	TGTGCCAGCAGAGGGGGGGCCGTGGGTGATACGCAGTATTTT	CASRGGAVGDTQYF
TRBV5-1	many	TRBJ2-2	TRBD1	TGCGCCAGCAGCGTCAGGGGGCGAGACACCGGGGAGCTGTTTTTT	CASSVRGRDTGELFF
TRBV6-1	-	TRBJ1-5	-	TGTGCCAGCAGTGAAGCGCTTCGAGGGGGGAGCAATCAGCCCCAGCATTTT	CASSEALRGGSNQPQHF
TRBV30	many	TRBJ1-1	-	TGTGCCTGGAGCGAGGACAGTGGGGAAGCTTTCTTT	CAWSEDSGEAFF
TRBV30	many	TRBJ2-6	-	TGTGCCTGGAGTCTAGCTCCTACCCTCTCTGGGGCCAACGTCCTGACTTTC	CAWSLAPTLSGANVLTF
TRBV7-2	many	TRBJ2-7	-	TGTGCCAGCAGCTTAGAATCGCGATACGAGCAGTACTTC	CASSLESRYEQYF
TRBV10-2	many	TRBJ1-1	TRBD1	TGCGCCAGCAGTAGGCAGGGGGGGAACACTGAAGCTTTCTTT	CASSRQGGNTEAFF
TRBV3-1	many	TRBJ1-6	-	TGTGCCAGCAGCCAAAAAGCCAGTTCTAATTCACCCCTCCACTTT	CASSQKASSNSPLHF